This is a list of T cell receptor beta chains from one sample in a study of blood T cell repertoires in COVID-19. The assay was immunoSEQ multiplex PCR, and TCRdb's table has in-frame clones only and misses some. The sample lists some 250,000 clones; approximately 90% were seen once. Sequencing input: peripheral blood. Receptors originate from a woman in her thirties or forties who had recovered from COVID-19. Both conserved end residues are trimmed from each CDR3. Fields, in order: J gene, CDR3 length, V gene, CDR3 protein.

j_gene: TRBJ1-1; len: 11; v_gene: TRBV4-3; CDR3aa: ASSQVLRTEAF
j_gene: TRBJ1-5; len: 11; v_gene: TRBV7-6; CDR3aa: ASSLVRSQPQH
j_gene: TRBJ2-7; len: 13; v_gene: TRBV19; CDR3aa: ASSPRTGATYEQY
j_gene: TRBJ1-1; len: 11; v_gene: TRBV7-7; CDR3aa: ASSLGHGAEAF
j_gene: TRBJ1-5; len: 15; v_gene: TRBV7-8; CDR3aa: ASSSQGLGTSNQPQH
j_gene: TRBJ2-5; len: 11; v_gene: TRBV10-1; CDR3aa: ASGQGPQGTQY
j_gene: TRBJ2-3; len: 11; v_gene: TRBV12-3/TRBV12-4; CDR3aa: ASSFGRVDTQY
j_gene: TRBJ1-2; len: 12; v_gene: TRBV6-2/TRBV6-3; CDR3aa: ASSYGGGPYGYT
j_gene: TRBJ1-4; len: 13; v_gene: TRBV27; CDR3aa: ASRPGTATNEKLF
j_gene: TRBJ1-5; len: 13; v_gene: TRBV5-1; CDR3aa: ASSSHPGQNQPQH
j_gene: TRBJ2-7; len: 11; v_gene: TRBV19; CDR3aa: ASTPGDPYEQY
j_gene: TRBJ1-5; len: 15; v_gene: TRBV4-1; CDR3aa: ASSQDGGASAVQPQH
j_gene: TRBJ2-2; len: 14; v_gene: TRBV6-2/TRBV6-3; CDR3aa: ASSYSRSGATGELF
j_gene: TRBJ1-2; len: 15; v_gene: TRBV19; CDR3aa: ASSKTGAGPPNYGYT
j_gene: TRBJ1-5; len: 13; v_gene: TRBV7-2; CDR3aa: ASSPGGIRGQPQH
j_gene: TRBJ1-6; len: 11; v_gene: TRBV30; CDR3aa: AWSGGQNSPLH
j_gene: TRBJ2-3; len: 12; v_gene: TRBV6-5; CDR3aa: ASTTDRGTDTQY
j_gene: TRBJ2-2; len: 9; v_gene: TRBV27; CDR3aa: ASKGAGELF
j_gene: TRBJ1-2; len: 9; v_gene: TRBV20-1; CDR3aa: SARAYSHYT
j_gene: TRBJ2-7; len: 14; v_gene: TRBV10-3; CDR3aa: AIRHHDRPSSYEQY
j_gene: TRBJ1-1; len: 13; v_gene: TRBV5-1; CDR3aa: ASSWGTGMNTEAF
j_gene: TRBJ2-7; len: 12; v_gene: TRBV7-9; CDR3aa: ASSPRQGNYEQY
j_gene: TRBJ2-1; len: 10; v_gene: TRBV29-1; CDR3aa: SVRNSRNEQF
j_gene: TRBJ1-2; len: 12; v_gene: TRBV7-2; CDR3aa: ASSLADDRGGYT
j_gene: TRBJ1-1; len: 9; v_gene: TRBV6-2/TRBV6-3; CDR3aa: ASSRNTEAF
j_gene: TRBJ2-7; len: 12; v_gene: TRBV5-6; CDR3aa: ASSLPGQGYEQY
j_gene: TRBJ2-4; len: 10; v_gene: TRBV15; CDR3aa: ATSRATLVQY
j_gene: TRBJ2-3; len: 13; v_gene: TRBV6-2/TRBV6-3; CDR3aa: ASSTRTSGTDTQY
j_gene: TRBJ1-6; len: 12; v_gene: TRBV7-9; CDR3aa: ASSSAGGGSPLH
j_gene: TRBJ1-1; len: 13; v_gene: TRBV9; CDR3aa: ASSVTTAVNTEAF
j_gene: TRBJ2-2; len: 15; v_gene: TRBV11-3; CDR3aa: ASSASQGPAGTGELF
j_gene: TRBJ2-2; len: 12; v_gene: TRBV11-3; CDR3aa: ASSPRGGAGELF
j_gene: TRBJ2-7; len: 11; v_gene: TRBV18; CDR3aa: ASSPPSGYEQY
j_gene: TRBJ1-2; len: 14; v_gene: TRBV27; CDR3aa: ASSPLSGRGDYGYT
j_gene: TRBJ1-2; len: 13; v_gene: TRBV18; CDR3aa: ASSPQQGAAYGYT
j_gene: TRBJ2-7; len: 15; v_gene: TRBV5-4; CDR3aa: ASSLGRKGASSYEQY
j_gene: TRBJ2-7; len: 12; v_gene: TRBV7-2; CDR3aa: ASSLGDRRYEQY
j_gene: TRBJ2-6; len: 13; v_gene: TRBV7-2; CDR3aa: ASSPRDSGANVLT
j_gene: TRBJ1-2; len: 14; v_gene: TRBV30; CDR3aa: AWSVGRGVPNYGYT
j_gene: TRBJ1-1; len: 11; v_gene: TRBV5-1; CDR3aa: ASSLGSGTEAF
j_gene: TRBJ2-5; len: 16; v_gene: TRBV5-1; CDR3aa: ASSLGPRDRRSQETQY